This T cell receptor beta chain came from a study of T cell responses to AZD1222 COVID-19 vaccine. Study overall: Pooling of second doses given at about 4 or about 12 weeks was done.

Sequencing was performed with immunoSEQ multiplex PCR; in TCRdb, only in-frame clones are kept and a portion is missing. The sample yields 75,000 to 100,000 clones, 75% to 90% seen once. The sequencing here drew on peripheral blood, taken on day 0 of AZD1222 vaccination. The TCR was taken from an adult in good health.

CDR3 amino acids: CASSDGPDGVATNEKLFF. In DNA, the CDR3 is TGTGCCAGCAGTGATGGTCCCGACGGGGTTGCAACTAATGAAAAACTGTTTTTT. This chain links TRBV2 with TRBJ1-4; unclear D gene. The V end was cut by 3 bases, the J end by 0 bases, with 17 bases between. The CDR3 is 18 residues long. Looked up from germline, CDR1 is SNHLY and CDR2 is FYNNEI.